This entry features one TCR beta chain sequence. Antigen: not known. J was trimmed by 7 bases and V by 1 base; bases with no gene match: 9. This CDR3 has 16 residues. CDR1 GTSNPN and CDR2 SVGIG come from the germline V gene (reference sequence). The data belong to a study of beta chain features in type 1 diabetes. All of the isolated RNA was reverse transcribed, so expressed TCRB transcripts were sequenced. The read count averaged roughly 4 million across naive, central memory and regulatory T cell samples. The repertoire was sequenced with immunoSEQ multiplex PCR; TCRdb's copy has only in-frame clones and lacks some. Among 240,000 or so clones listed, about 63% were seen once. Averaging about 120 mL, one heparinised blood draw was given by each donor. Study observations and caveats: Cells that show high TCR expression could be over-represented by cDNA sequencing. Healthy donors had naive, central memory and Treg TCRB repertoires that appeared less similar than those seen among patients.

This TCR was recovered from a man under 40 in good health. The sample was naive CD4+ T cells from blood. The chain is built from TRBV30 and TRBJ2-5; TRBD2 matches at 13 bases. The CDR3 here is CAWSAATSGRAATQYF. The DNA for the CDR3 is TGTGCCTGGAGTGCCGCTACTAGCGGGAGGGCCGCGACCCAGTACTTC.